The 8 T cell receptor beta chains in this list originate from one sample, sequenced in a study of cytomegalovirus exposure and HLA in healthy donors. Using immunoSEQ multiplex PCR, the repertoire was profiled, and TCRdb retains in-frame clones only, with some absent. The sample contains about 190,000 clones, 75% to 90% of which appear only once. Sequenced input: PBMCs. The receptors stem from a man between 18 and 35 years old in good health and CMV-seropositive.

This clone was seen just once. The rearrangement links TRBV28 to TRBJ2-1; weak D call: TRBD2 (5 bases). CDR1 and CDR2 (germline): MDHEN, SYDVKM. The CDR3 sequence is 14 residues long. Trimming took off 5 bases at V and 3 bases at J, with 11 bases between the two ends. The CDR3, as DNA: TGTGCCAGCAGTAGTAAGCGGAACTACAATGAGCAGTTCTTC. It specifies CASSSKRNYNEQFF.

The chain uses TRBV19 and TRBJ2-3; 8 bases line up with TRBD1. This CDR3 comprises 15 residues. V shed 4 bases and J 0 bases; nucleotides not matched to a gene: 3. Germline lookup yields CDR1 LNHDA and CDR2 SQIVND (reference sequence). CDR3 amino acids: CASSNRGASTDTQYF. DNA for the CDR3: TGTGCCAGTAGTAACAGGGGGGCTAGCACAGATACGCAGTATTTT.

The CDR3 protein is CASSLTVDEQFF. CDR3 nucleotides: TGTGCCAGCAGCTTAACAGTAGATGAGCAGTTCTTC. The V gene is TRBV11-3, the J gene TRBJ2-1; D is undetermined. There are 12 residues in the CDR3. Germline V gives CDR1 SGHNT, CDR2 YENEEA. V lost 2 bases and J 8 bases, leaving 7 bases between the germline ends.

This chain links TRBV5-1 with TRBJ1-1; TRBD1 matches at 9 bases. Germline assignment: CDR1 SGHRS and CDR2 YFSETQ. V lost 5 bases and J lost 5; bases outside the gene matches: 13. The CDR3 totals 16 residues. The CDR3 region is CASSLSATGGGTEAFF. Here the CDR3 DNA reads TGCGCCAGCAGTCTCTCCGCTACAGGGGGCGGGACTGAAGCTTTCTTT. Drawing the rest from reference TRBV5-1 and TRBJ1-1, the complete variable domain is KAGVTQTPRYLIKTRGQQVTLSCSPISGHRSVSWYQQTPGQGLQFLFEYFSETQRNKGNFPGRFSGRQFSNSRSEMNVSTLELGDSALYLCASSLSATGGGTEAFFGQGTRLTVV.

This chain joins TRBV5-6 and TRBJ2-5; 10 bases are shared with TRBD2. Germline assignment: CDR1 SGHDT and CDR2 YYEEEE. The CDR3 has 16 amino acids. V trimming: 4 bases; J trimming: 7 bases; junction bases outside the gene matches: 13. Here the CDR3 reads CASSNIGLAVLGTQYF. The DNA of the CDR3 is TGTGCCAGCAGCAACATTGGACTAGCGGTTTTGGGGACCCAGTACTTC.

This CDR3 is CASTPRPNPMNTEAFF. As DNA, the CDR3 is TGTGCCAGCACCCCTAGGCCGAATCCTATGAACACTGAAGCTTTCTTT. The chain recombines TRBV7-6 with TRBJ1-1; no reliable D call. Trimming shortened V by 7 bases and J by 0 bases, and 18 bases separated the two germline ends. The CDR3 has 16 residues. Per the germline V gene, CDR1 is SGHVS and CDR2 is FNYEAQ. The full variable domain, with the rest looked up from reference TRBV7-6 and TRBJ1-1, is GAGVSQSPRYKVTKRGQDVALRCDPISGHVSLYWYRQALGQGPEFLTYFNYEAQQDKSGLPNDRFSAERPEGSISTLTIQRTEQRDSAMYRCASTPRPNPMNTEAFFGQGTRLTVV.

The chain uses TRBV5-6 and TRBJ2-1; D is undetermined. The CDR3 has 13 amino acids. V lost 4 bases to trimming and J lost 5 bases, with 10 bases between them. The germline CDR1 and CDR2 sequences are SGHDT and YYEEEE. The CDR3 region is CASSVPGHNEQFF. For the CDR3, the DNA is TGTGCCAGCAGCGTACCTGGGCACAATGAGCAGTTCTTC.

The J gene is TRBJ2-5, the V gene TRBV30; D call uncertain. Deletions cut 0 bases from V and 6 bases from J, with 8 bases between. The CDR3 runs to 12 residues. CDR1 is GTSNPN and CDR2 is SVGIG in the germline V gene (reference sequence). The CDR3 nucleotides read TGTGCCTGGAGTGTAAGCCTCCAGACCCAGTACTTC. It yields the protein CAWSVSLQTQYF. Looking up the rest from reference TRBV30 and TRBJ2-5 gives the full variable domain: SQTIHQWPATLVQPVGSPLSLECTVEGTSNPNLYWYRQAAGRGLQLLFYSVGIGQISSEVPQNLSASRPQDRQFILSSKKLLLSDSGFYLCAWSVSLQTQYFGPGTRLLVL.